Shown below are 27 T cell receptor beta chains from a single sample sequenced in a study of T cell responses to AZD1222 COVID-19 vaccine. Assay: immunoSEQ multiplex PCR; the TCRdb copy retains only in-frame clones and omits some. Seen here are 120,000 or so clones, around 91% observed once, and the top ten hold approximately 3.4%. Source: peripheral blood, taken on day 0 of AZD1222 vaccination. All receptors derive from an adult in good health.

The chain uses TRBV21-1 and TRBJ1-2. TRBV21-1 is marked as a pseudogene. This CDR3 spans 16 amino acids. The CDR3 bases are TGTGCCAGCAGCAAACTTGGTAGGAAAGGGAACTATGGCTACACCTTC. It specifies CASSKLGRKGNYGYTF.

This clone was detected only a few times. The rearrangement joins TRBV9 to TRBJ2-1; tentative D call: TRBD1 (5 bases). This CDR3 has 13 amino acids. Germline-derived CDR1 and CDR2 are SGDLS and YYNGEE. The V gene lost 4 bases and the J gene lost 8 bases, with 13 bases spanning the gap. CDR3 sequence: CASSQTGPDEQFF. CDR3 in DNA: TGTGCCAGCAGCCAAACAGGTCCCGATGAGCAGTTCTTC.

The chain uses TRBV6-2 or TRBV6-3 and TRBJ1-1; 8 nucleotides match TRBD1. The germline gives CDR1 MNHEY, CDR2 SVGEGT. The CDR3 contains 12 residues. Trimming at V came to 5 bases and at J to 9 bases, leaving 5 bases not matched to a gene. CDR3 DNA: TGTGCCAGCAGTACATGGACAGGGAAAGCTTTCTTT. Its translation is CASSTWTGKAFF.

The chain combines TRBV24-1 with TRBJ2-4; 8 bases match TRBD2. Germline lookup yields CDR1 KGHDR and CDR2 SFDVKD. Trimming took 7 bases from V and 6 from J; bases not matched to a gene: 1. The CDR3 sequence is 12 residues long. This chain's CDR3 is CATSGRANIQYF. The DNA for the CDR3 is TGTGCCACCAGCGGGAGGGCAAACATTCAGTACTTC.

This chain uses TRBV24-1 with TRBJ2-5; the match to TRBD2 covers 12 bases. Looked up from germline, CDR1 is KGHDR and CDR2 is SFDVKD. The V segment lost 4 bases and the J segment 4 bases; nucleotides outside the gene matches: 3. This CDR3 has 15 amino acids. CDR3 DNA: TGTGCCACCAGTGACTCGGGACTAGCGGGAGAGACCCAGTACTTC. Residues: CATSDSGLAGETQYF.

V and J are TRBV15 and TRBJ2-3; D may correspond to TRBD1 or TRBD2 (5 bases each). This CDR3 comprises 11 residues. Germline-derived CDR1 and CDR2 are LNHNV and YYDKDF (reference sequence). Trimming removed 8 bases at V and 6 bases at J, with 9 bases between. The CDR3 spells CATGEGDTQYF. The CDR3 coding sequence is TGTGCCACCGGTGAGGGGGATACGCAGTATTTT.

The chain couples TRBV12-3 or TRBV12-4 to TRBJ2-1; the D is unclear. The CDR3 covers 13 residues. The V and J ends lost 0 bases and 10 bases respectively, with 10 bases between them. CDR3 amino acids: CASSLALPAEQFF. CDR3 nucleotides: TGTGCCAGCAGTTTAGCGCTGCCGGCCGAGCAGTTCTTC.

The rearrangement uses TRBV5-6 and TRBJ2-1; D not certain. CDR1 is SGHDT, CDR2 YYEEEE, per germline. V lost 1 base to trimming and J lost 3 bases, with 2 bases between them. The CDR3 is 12 amino acids. The CDR3 nucleotides are TGTGCCAGCAGCTTGATCTACAATGAGCAGTTCTTC. Its translation is CASSLIYNEQFF.

The chain uses TRBV10-1 and TRBJ2-1, with D unclear. From germline, CDR1 is WNHNN and CDR2 SYGVQD (reference sequence). Trimming left V 7 bases short and J 0 bases short, with 22 bases between. The length of the CDR3 is 18 residues. The CDR3 region is CASKGPLRAANSYNEQFF. The DNA of the CDR3 is TGCGCCAGCAAAGGCCCCCTTCGGGCGGCGAACTCCTACAATGAGCAGTTCTTC.

This rearrangement joins TRBV3-1 (or the pseudogene TRBV3-2) to TRBJ1-5; D remains unclear. CDR3 length equals 16 residues. V was trimmed by 6 bases and J by 0 bases, leaving 15 bases between them. Germline V gene data show CDR1 as LGHDT and CDR2 as YNNKEL (reference sequence). The CDR3 is CASRAGSPYSNQPQHF. In DNA form, the CDR3 reads TGTGCCAGCAGGGCCGGGTCCCCTTATAGCAATCAGCCCCAGCATTTT.

CDR3 nucleotides: TGTGCCAGCAGCCCGACAGGGTCGTGGGAAAAACTGTTTTTT. Protein product: CASSPTGSWEKLFF. The rearrangement joins TRBV7-2 to TRBJ1-4; 7 nucleotides agree with TRBD1. Unmatched junction bases numbered 8, after V lost 5 bases and J lost 8 bases. Germline V lookup: CDR1 SGHTA, CDR2 FQGNSA. This CDR3 has 14 residues.

This sequence joins TRBV6-5 and TRBJ1-2, with TRBD1 as a possible D gene (6 bases). V was clipped by 2 bases and J by 7 bases, with 14 bases between them. CDR1 MNHEY and CDR2 SVGAGI come from the germline V gene. The CDR3 loop spans 14 amino acids. The CDR3 DNA is TGTGCCAGCAGTTACAACGGACAGTTGAGTGGCTACACCTTC. Amino acid sequence: CASSYNGQLSGYTF.

The rearrangement links TRBV5-6 to TRBJ2-2; D unresolved. CDR3 size: 14 residues. The germline V gene encodes CDR1 SGHDT and CDR2 YYEEEE. The V and J ends lost 3 bases and 4 bases respectively, with 10 bases between them. The CDR3: CASSWGSGTGELFF. CDR3 DNA: TGTGCCAGCAGCTGGGGTTCGGGCACCGGGGAGCTGTTTTTT.

This clone was counted a single time. J is TRBJ1-1 and V is TRBV11-1; the match to TRBD1 covers 7 bases. Losses at the gene ends were 7 bases for V and 3 bases for J; bases not matched to a gene: 8. Germline loops: CDR1 SGHAT, CDR2 FQDESV (reference sequence). The CDR3 sequence is 14 residues long. The CDR3 region is CASNKQGSDTEAFF. The CDR3 DNA is TGTGCCAGCAACAAACAGGGGTCCGACACTGAAGCTTTCTTT.

V usage is TRBV30 and J usage is TRBJ2-7; D is ambiguous. Germline values: CDR1 GTSNPN, CDR2 SVGIG (reference sequence). The CDR3 covers 13 residues. V lost 4 bases and J 4 bases, leaving 14 bases between the germline ends. CDR3 DNA: TGTGCCTGGACCCCCCTGGGCGTTTACGAGCAGTACTTC. This translates into CAWTPLGVYEQYF.

The DNA of the CDR3 is TGTGCCAGCTCTCGAGGGGGCCCTACCGGCTACACCTTC. Residues: CASSRGGPTGYTF. This rearrangement joins TRBV27 to TRBJ1-2, with 7 nucleotides matching TRBD1. CDR3 length: 13 residues. Trimming at V came to 8 bases and at J to 8 bases, leaving 11 bases not matched to a gene. Germline values: CDR1 MNHEY, CDR2 SMNVEV (reference sequence).

V gene TRBV6-2 or TRBV6-3 combines with J gene TRBJ2-5, with a weak D call TRBD1 (5 bases). The CDR3 consists of 15 residues. V was cut by 4 bases and J by 0 bases, with 12 bases left in between. Germline CDR1 MNHEY, CDR2 SVGEGT. Written as DNA, the CDR3 is TGTGCCAGCAGTTCCCTACAGGAGTACCAAGAGACCCAGTACTTC. This translates into CASSSLQEYQETQYF.

This chain connects TRBV7-9 to TRBJ1-2; tentative D call: TRBD1 (5 bases). Germline values: CDR1 SEHNR, CDR2 FQNEAQ (reference sequence). Trimming pared 4 bases from V and 3 bases from J, leaving 15 bases between. This CDR3 is built from 15 residues. The CDR3 DNA follows: TGTGCCAGCAGCTCCCCAGGGAATCGGGACTATGGCTACACCTTC. It specifies CASSSPGNRDYGYTF.

The gene calls are TRBV12-3 or TRBV12-4 and TRBJ1-2; D remains ambiguous. V was cut by 4 bases and J by 5 bases, with 11 bases left in between. The CDR3 loop spans 13 amino acids. CDR3: CASSYRTGYGYTF. The CDR3 nucleotides read TGTGCCAGCAGTTACCGGACGGGATATGGCTACACCTTC.

The chain is built from TRBV7-9 and TRBJ1-4, with 9 nucleotides matching TRBD1. Germline assignment: CDR1 SEHNR and CDR2 FQNEAQ (reference sequence). CDR3 size: 17 residues. After removal of 4 bases from V and 8 bases from J, the junction contained 14 bases not matched to a gene. The CDR3 region is CASSWRTGAGRGEKLFF. CDR3 nucleotide sequence: TGTGCCAGCAGCTGGAGGACAGGGGCGGGAAGGGGAGAAAAACTGTTTTTT.

The chain joins TRBV9 to TRBJ1-2; D gene uncertain. Germline CDR1 and CDR2: SGDLS and YYNGEE. This CDR3 spans 14 amino acids. Trimming cost V 0 bases and J 4 bases, with 10 bases left between them. CDR3 sequence: CASSVGAEPYGYTF. The CDR3 DNA reads as TGTGCCAGCAGCGTAGGCGCGGAGCCCTATGGCTACACCTTC.

V usage is TRBV7-2 and J usage is TRBJ2-7; tentatively, D is TRBD1 (6 bases). The V end lost 7 bases, the J end lost 7 bases, and 17 bases lay between the germline ends. Germline V gene sequence: CDR1 SGHTA, CDR2 FQGNSA. There are 13 residues in the CDR3. The CDR3 DNA sequence: TGTGCCAGCACCTTTTCCACAGGGTTGGAGCAGTACTTC. Translation gives CASTFSTGLEQYF.

This clone was seen just once. The chain joins TRBV4-3 to TRBJ1-6; TRBD1 aligns across 7 bases. This CDR3 is built from 15 residues. The germline CDR1 and CDR2 sequences are LGHNA and YSLEER. The J segment lost 9 bases and the V segment lost 5 bases, leaving 10 bases of the junction unmatched. CDR3 DNA sequence: TGCGCCAGCAGCTTAGGGGGCAGGAGTCTTTCACCCCTCCACTTT. This gives the protein CASSLGGRSLSPLHF.

The chain links TRBV2 to TRBJ2-7, with no clear D. Germline CDR1 and CDR2: SNHLY and FYNNEI. Trimming removed 6 bases from V and 2 bases from J, with 8 bases in between. The CDR3 extends over 12 amino acids. Here the CDR3 reads CASSRIPYEQYF. The CDR3 coding sequence is TGTGCCAGCAGCCGTATCCCCTACGAGCAGTACTTC. Together with reference TRBV2 and TRBJ2-7, the CDR3 gives the full variable domain: EPEVTQTPSHQVTQMGQEVILRCVPISNHLYFYWYRQILGQKVEFLVSFYNNEISEKSEIFDDQFSVERPDGSNFTLKIRSTKLEDSAMYFCASSRIPYEQYFGPGTRLTVT.

The V call is TRBV5-1, the J call TRBJ1-1, with D maybe TRBD1 (5 bases). The V end lost 0 bases, the J end lost 1 base, and 7 bases lay between the germline ends. The germline V gene encodes CDR1 SGHRS and CDR2 YFSETQ. CDR3 length: 14 amino acids. The CDR3 spells CASSLGQTNTEAFF. The CDR3 DNA follows: TGCGCCAGCAGCTTGGGACAGACGAACACTGAAGCTTTCTTT.

The chain couples TRBV3-1 (or the pseudogene TRBV3-2) to TRBJ2-7; the D gene could be TRBD1 or TRBD2 (6 bases each). V lost 1 base, J lost 5 bases, and 18 bases lay in between. Germline V CDR1 and CDR2: LGHDT, YNNKEL (reference sequence). This CDR3 is built from 16 residues. This chain's CDR3 is CASSQGTTGSGDEQYF. In DNA form, the CDR3 reads TGTGCCAGCAGCCAAGGGACGACAGGATCGGGAGACGAGCAGTACTTC.

This clone showed up just once. V is TRBV6-2 or TRBV6-3 and J is TRBJ2-1; D uncertain. CDR3 size: 16 residues. Trimming removed 2 bases from V and 5 bases from J, with 16 bases in between. In germline, CDR1 is MNHEY, CDR2 SVGEGT. In nucleotides, the CDR3 is TGTGCCAGCAGTTACGAACTTGGGCGGCCGGACAATGAGCAGTTCTTC. Translation: CASSYELGRPDNEQFF.